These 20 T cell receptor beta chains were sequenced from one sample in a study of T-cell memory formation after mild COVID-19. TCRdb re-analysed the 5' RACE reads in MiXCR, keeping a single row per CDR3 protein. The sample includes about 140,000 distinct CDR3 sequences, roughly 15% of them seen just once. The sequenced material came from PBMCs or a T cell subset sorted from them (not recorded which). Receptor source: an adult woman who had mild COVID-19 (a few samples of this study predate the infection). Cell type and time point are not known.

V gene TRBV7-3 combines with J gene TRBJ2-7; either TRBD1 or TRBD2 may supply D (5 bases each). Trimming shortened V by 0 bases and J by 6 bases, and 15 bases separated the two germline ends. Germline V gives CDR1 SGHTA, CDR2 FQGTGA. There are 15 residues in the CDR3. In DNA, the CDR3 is TGTGCCAGCAGCTTAACGGGGACCTCGGATGGCGAGCAGTACTTC. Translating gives CASSLTGTSDGEQYF. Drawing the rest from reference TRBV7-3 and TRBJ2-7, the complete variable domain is GAGVSQTPSNKVTEKGKYVELRCDPISGHTALYWYRQSLGQGPEFLIYFQGTGAADDSGLPNDRFFAVRPEGSVSTLKIQRTERGDSAVYLCASSLTGTSDGEQYFGPGTRLTVT.

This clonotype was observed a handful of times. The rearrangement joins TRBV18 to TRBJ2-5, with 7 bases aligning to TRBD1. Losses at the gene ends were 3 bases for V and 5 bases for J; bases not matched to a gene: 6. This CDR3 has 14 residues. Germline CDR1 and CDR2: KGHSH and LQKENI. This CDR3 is CASSPQTGLETQYF. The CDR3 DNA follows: TGTGCCAGCTCACCGCAGACAGGGCTGGAGACCCAGTACTTC.

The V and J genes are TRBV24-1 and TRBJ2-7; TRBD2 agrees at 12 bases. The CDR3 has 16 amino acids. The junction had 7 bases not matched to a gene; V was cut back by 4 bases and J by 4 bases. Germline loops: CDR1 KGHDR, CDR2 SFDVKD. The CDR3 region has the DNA TGTGCCACCAGTGACCCCCGGACTAGCGGGATGTACGAGCAGTACTTC. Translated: CATSDPRTSGMYEQYF.

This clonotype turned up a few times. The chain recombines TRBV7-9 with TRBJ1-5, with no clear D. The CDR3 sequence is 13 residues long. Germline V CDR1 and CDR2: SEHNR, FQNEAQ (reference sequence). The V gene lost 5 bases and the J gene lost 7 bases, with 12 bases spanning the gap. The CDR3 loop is CASSAHFSQPQHF. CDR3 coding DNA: TGTGCCAGCAGCGCCCATTTTTCCCAGCCCCAGCATTTT.

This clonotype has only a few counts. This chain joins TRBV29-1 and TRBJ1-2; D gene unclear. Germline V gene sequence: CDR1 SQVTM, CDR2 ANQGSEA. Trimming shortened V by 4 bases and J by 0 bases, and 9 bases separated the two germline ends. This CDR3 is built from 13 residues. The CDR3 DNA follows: TGCAGCGTTGGGGAACCCCCTAACTATGGCTACACCTTC. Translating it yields CSVGEPPNYGYTF. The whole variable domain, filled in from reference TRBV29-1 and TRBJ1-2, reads SAVISQKPSRDICQRGTSLTIQCQVDSQVTMMFWYRQQPGQSLTLIATANQGSEATYESGFVIDKFPISRPNLTFSTLTVSNMSPEDSSIYLCSVGEPPNYGYTFGSGTRLTVV.

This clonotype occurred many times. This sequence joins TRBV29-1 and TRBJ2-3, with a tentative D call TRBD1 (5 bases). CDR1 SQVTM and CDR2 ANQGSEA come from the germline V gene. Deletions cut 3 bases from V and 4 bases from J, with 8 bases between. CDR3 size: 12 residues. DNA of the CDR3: TGCAGCGTTGAGATGGGGCCAGATACGCAGTATTTT. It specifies CSVEMGPDTQYF.

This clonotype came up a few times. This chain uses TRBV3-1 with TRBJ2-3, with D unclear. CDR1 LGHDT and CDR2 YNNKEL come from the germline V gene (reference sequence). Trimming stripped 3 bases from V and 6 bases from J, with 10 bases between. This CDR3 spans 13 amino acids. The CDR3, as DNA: TGTGCCAGCAGCCACGGTAGTGCTGATACGCAGTATTTT. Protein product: CASSHGSADTQYF.

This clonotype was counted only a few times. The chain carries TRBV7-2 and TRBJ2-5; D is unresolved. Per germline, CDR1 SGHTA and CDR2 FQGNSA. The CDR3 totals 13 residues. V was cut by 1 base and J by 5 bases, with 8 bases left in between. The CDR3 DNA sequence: TGTGCCAGCAGCTTAGGGACCCGTGAGACCCAGTACTTC. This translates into CASSLGTRETQYF. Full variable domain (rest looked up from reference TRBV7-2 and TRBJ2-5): GAGVSQSPSNKVTEKGKDVELRCDPISGHTALYWYRQSLGQGLEFLIYFQGNSAPDKSGLPSDRFSAERTGGSVSTLTIQRTQQEDSAVYLCASSLGTRETQYFGPGTRLLVL.

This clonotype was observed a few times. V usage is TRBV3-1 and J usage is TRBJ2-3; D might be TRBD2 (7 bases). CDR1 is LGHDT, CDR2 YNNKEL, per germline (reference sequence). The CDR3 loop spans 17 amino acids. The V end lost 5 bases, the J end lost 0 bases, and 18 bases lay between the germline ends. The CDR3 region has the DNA TGTGCCAGCAGCAATCGTGGGGGGGGCCGGAGCACAGATACGCAGTATTTT. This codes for CASSNRGGGRSTDTQYF.

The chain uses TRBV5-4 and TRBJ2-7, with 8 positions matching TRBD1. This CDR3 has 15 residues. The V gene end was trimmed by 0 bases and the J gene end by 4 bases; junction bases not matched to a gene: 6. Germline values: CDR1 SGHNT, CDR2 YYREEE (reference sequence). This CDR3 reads CASSLGRDRTYEQYF. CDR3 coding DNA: TGTGCCAGCAGCTTGGGCCGGGACAGGACGTACGAGCAGTACTTC.

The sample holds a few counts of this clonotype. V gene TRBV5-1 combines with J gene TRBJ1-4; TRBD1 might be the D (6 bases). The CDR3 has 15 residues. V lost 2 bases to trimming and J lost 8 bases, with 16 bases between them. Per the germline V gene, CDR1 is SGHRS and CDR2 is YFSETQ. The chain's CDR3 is CASSLSGGQEEKLFF. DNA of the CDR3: TGCGCCAGCAGCTTATCCGGGGGGCAAGAGGAAAAACTGTTTTTT.

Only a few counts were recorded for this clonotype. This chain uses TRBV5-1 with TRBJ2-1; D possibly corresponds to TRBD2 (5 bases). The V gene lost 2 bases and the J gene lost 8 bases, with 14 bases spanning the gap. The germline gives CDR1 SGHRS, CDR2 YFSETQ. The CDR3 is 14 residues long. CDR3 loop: CASSLRGLGDEQFF. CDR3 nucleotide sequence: TGCGCCAGCAGCTTAAGAGGGTTGGGAGATGAGCAGTTCTTC.

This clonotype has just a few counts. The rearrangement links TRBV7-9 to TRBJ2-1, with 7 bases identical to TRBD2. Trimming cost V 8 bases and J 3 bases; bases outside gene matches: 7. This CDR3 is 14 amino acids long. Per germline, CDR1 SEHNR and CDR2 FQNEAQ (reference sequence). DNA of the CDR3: TGTGCCAGCGGGGGGGGAGGGTACTACAATGAGCAGTTCTTC. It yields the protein CASGGGGYYNEQFF.

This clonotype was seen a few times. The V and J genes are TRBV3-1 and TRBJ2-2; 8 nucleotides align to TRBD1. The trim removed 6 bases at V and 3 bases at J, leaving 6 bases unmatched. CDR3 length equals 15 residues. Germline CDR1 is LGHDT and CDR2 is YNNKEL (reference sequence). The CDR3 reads CASSRRGPDTGELFF. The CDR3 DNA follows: TGTGCCAGCAGTCGCAGGGGGCCGGACACCGGGGAGCTGTTTTTT.

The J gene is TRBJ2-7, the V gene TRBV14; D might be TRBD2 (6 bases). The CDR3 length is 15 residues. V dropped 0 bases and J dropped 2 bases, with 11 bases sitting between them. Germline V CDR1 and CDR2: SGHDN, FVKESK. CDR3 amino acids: CASSQEASVPYEQYF. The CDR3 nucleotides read TGTGCCAGCAGCCAAGAGGCTAGCGTTCCCTACGAGCAGTACTTC.

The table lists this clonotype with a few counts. DNA of the CDR3: TGTGCCAGCAGCTTAAATCTAATCCGAGAACCACCAGAGACCCAGTACTTC. Its protein product is CASSLNLIREPPETQYF. The chain is built from TRBV7-9 and TRBJ2-5; no firm D call. The germline gives CDR1 SEHNR, CDR2 FQNEAQ (reference sequence). The CDR3 contains 17 residues. Trimming removed 2 bases at V and 4 bases at J, with 20 bases between.

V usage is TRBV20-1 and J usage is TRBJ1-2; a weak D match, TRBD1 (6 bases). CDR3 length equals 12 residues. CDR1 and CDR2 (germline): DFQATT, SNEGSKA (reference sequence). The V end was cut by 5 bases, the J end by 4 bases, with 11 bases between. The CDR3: CSALQGAYGYTF. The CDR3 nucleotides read TGCAGTGCTTTACAGGGAGCCTATGGCTACACCTTC.

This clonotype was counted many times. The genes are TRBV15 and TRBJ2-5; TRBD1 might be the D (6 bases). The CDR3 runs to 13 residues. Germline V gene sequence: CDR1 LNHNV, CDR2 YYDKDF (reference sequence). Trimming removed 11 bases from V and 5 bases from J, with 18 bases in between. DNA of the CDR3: TGTGCCTCTGCTTCAGGGGATGTCGAGACCCAGTACTTC. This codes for CASASGDVETQYF.

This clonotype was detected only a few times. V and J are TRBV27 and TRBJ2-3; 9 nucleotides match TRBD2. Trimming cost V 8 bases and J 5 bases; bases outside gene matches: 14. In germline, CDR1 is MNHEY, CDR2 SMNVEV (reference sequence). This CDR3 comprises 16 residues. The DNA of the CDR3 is TGTGCCAGCCTCGCTAGCGCGGGGGGGCCGTTAGATACGCAGTATTTT. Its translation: CASLASAGGPLDTQYF.

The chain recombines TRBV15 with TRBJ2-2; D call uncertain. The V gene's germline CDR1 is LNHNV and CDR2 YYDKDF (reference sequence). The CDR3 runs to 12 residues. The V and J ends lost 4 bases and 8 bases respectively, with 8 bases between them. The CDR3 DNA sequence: TGTGCCACCAGCATCCTGGATGGGGAGCTGTTTTTT. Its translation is CATSILDGELFF.